This TCR beta chain was observed in a study of shared clonotypes between healthy human individuals. Germline CDR1 reads MDHEN; CDR2 reads SYDVKM. This CDR3 comprises 14 residues. The J segment lost 2 bases and the V segment lost 7 bases, leaving 8 bases of the junction unmatched. This table comes from immunoSEQ multiplex PCR, and its TCRdb copy is limited to in-frame clones, with some not included. The sample has hundreds of thousands of clones, around 96% seen once. This clonotype was sampled from a woman aged 25-40 years in good health. The sample taken for sequencing was naive CD4+ T cells sorted from blood. Subset denoted: CD45RA+ positively selected. The chain is built from TRBV28 and TRBJ2-7; 7 nucleotides match TRBD2. The CDR3 coding sequence is TGTGCCAGCACCTTGACTAGCCTGACCTACGAGCAGTACTTC. Amino acids: CASTLTSLTYEQYF.